The rows below give T cell receptor beta chains drawn from one sample of a study of blood T cell repertoires in COVID-19. Repertoires were generated with immunoSEQ multiplex PCR, while TCRdb's copy carries only in-frame clones and drops some. The sample records around 420,000 clones, approximately 88% being singletons. The material sequenced was PBMCs or T cells enriched from blood (not recorded which). All receptors come from a woman in her forties with acute COVID-19. CDR3s include the opening cysteine and the closing phenylalanine or tryptophan. Fields, in order: CDR3 DNA, CDR3 protein, D gene, J gene, clone size, V gene. D genes are given only for firm matches. Not all rows give a size; the values are once, few, many and, for expanded clones, a class.

TGTGCCAGCTCACTCGGGACAGACAGCACAGATACGCAGTATTTT,CASSLGTDSTDTQYF,TRBD1,TRBJ2-3,NA,TRBV18
TGTGCCAGCAGTACACCCTACGAGCAGTACTTC,CASSTPYEQYF,NA,TRBJ2-7,NA,TRBV27
TGTGCCAGCAGGGTCGGTGGTGGACTGAATGAAAAACTGTTTTTT,CASRVGGGLNEKLFF,NA,TRBJ1-4,NA,TRBV2
TGTGCCAGCAGGTTTGGCGGGGGGGCTTCCGAGCAGTACTTC,CASRFGGGASEQYF,TRBD2,TRBJ2-7,NA,TRBV2
TGTGCCAGCAGCCGCTTGGAAACGGGACACCCTATGAACACTGAAGCTTTCTTT,CASSRLETGHPMNTEAFF,NA,TRBJ1-1,NA,TRBV5-5
TGTGCCAGCAACTTCGGGGAAATCTATGGCTACACCTTC,CASNFGEIYGYTF,NA,TRBJ1-2,NA,TRBV5-6
TGTGCCAGCAGACCCGGGGTAGTACATGGCTACACCTTC,CASRPGVVHGYTF,NA,TRBJ1-2,NA,TRBV27
TGCAGTGCTAGTGGTGGCGGGGTCTCCTACAATGAGCAGTTCTTC,CSASGGGVSYNEQFF,NA,TRBJ2-1,once,TRBV20-1
TGTGCCAGTAGTATAACCGGGACTCTGTATCAGCCCCAGCATTTT,CASSITGTLYQPQHF,NA,TRBJ1-5,NA,TRBV19
TGTGCCAGCAGTTTACGTAGCCTCACCGGGGAGCTGTTTTTT,CASSLRSLTGELFF,NA,TRBJ2-2,NA,TRBV27
TGCGCCAGCAGCTCGAGACAGGGCCCTAATGAAAAACTGTTTTTT,CASSSRQGPNEKLFF,TRBD1,TRBJ1-4,NA,TRBV5-1
TGTGCCAGCAGTTGGGCGGGTGCTTTCTTT,CASSWAGAFF,NA,TRBJ1-1,NA,TRBV27
TGCGCCAGCAGGGAGGCAGATACGCAGTATTTT,CASREADTQYF,NA,TRBJ2-3,NA,TRBV5-1
TGTGCCAGCAGCCTCTCAGGGTATTACACTGAAGCTTTCTTT,CASSLSGYYTEAFF,NA,TRBJ1-1,NA,TRBV3-1/TRBV3-2
TGTGCCAGCAGACCAAAAGGGGTTCCAAAACAGCCCCAGCATTTT,CASRPKGVPKQPQHF,NA,TRBJ1-5,NA,TRBV7-9
TGTGCCAGCAGTCGCGGGGGGTGGGACAATGAGCAGTTCTTC,CASSRGGWDNEQFF,TRBD2,TRBJ2-1,NA,TRBV6-5
TGTGCCAGTAGTATTAAGACAAGACCAAATTCACCCCTCCACTTT,CASSIKTRPNSPLHF,NA,TRBJ1-6,NA,TRBV19
TGTGCCAGCACCCTTGTCAGGGGGACCTACGAGCAGTACTTC,CASTLVRGTYEQYF,TRBD1,TRBJ2-7,NA,TRBV2
TGTGCCAGCAGCCGCCGTTCCAGAGGCGAAAAACTGTTTTTT,CASSRRSRGEKLFF,NA,TRBJ1-4,NA,TRBV7-9
TGTGCCAGCAGTGTTGAGCGGGGCACCACAGATACGCAGTATTTT,CASSVERGTTDTQYF,TRBD2,TRBJ2-3,NA,TRBV6-4
TGTGCCAGCTCACCCCCGGGGAACTATGGCTACACCTTC,CASSPPGNYGYTF,NA,TRBJ1-2,NA,TRBV18
TGTGCCAGTTTTCAGGGTGGTGGCTACACCTTC,CASFQGGGYTF,NA,TRBJ1-2,once,TRBV6-5
TGTGCCAGCAGCGCCACTAGCGGGGGGAATTGGAACATTCAGTACTTC,CASSATSGGNWNIQYF,TRBD2,TRBJ2-4,NA,TRBV7-8
TGTGCCAGTAGTCGTGACAGGGAGGCGTCCTACGAGCAGTACTTC,CASSRDREASYEQYF,NA,TRBJ2-7,once,TRBV19
TGTGCCAGCTCACCAGGGACTAGGCGCAATGAGCAGTTCTTC,CASSPGTRRNEQFF,TRBD2,TRBJ2-1,NA,TRBV18
TGCGCCAGCGCCCTGAGCGGGGGGGCCTTTAATGAGCAGTTCTTC,CASALSGGAFNEQFF,TRBD2,TRBJ2-1,once,TRBV5-1
TGTGCCAGCAGCTTTCAGCCGACTAGCGGGGTGTACGGGGAGCTGTTTTTT,CASSFQPTSGVYGELFF,TRBD2,TRBJ2-2,NA,TRBV5-5
TGCGCCAGCAGTTACGGTAATGAGCAGTTCTTC,CASSYGNEQFF,NA,TRBJ2-1,once,TRBV10-1
TGTGCCAGCAGTGATGCCGGAGCAGGGTACAATCAGCCCCAGCATTTT,CASSDAGAGYNQPQHF,NA,TRBJ1-5,few,TRBV2
TGTGCCAGCAGCGAAACGGGACAGCCGAAAGCTTTCTTT,CASSETGQPKAFF,TRBD1,TRBJ1-1,NA,TRBV7-9
TGTGCCAGCAGTGATTCTCTTCAGCCCCAGCATTTT,CASSDSLQPQHF,NA,TRBJ1-5,once,TRBV2
TGTGCCAGCAGCCAAGAACAGGATGGGGCTTTCTTT,CASSQEQDGAFF,NA,TRBJ1-1,NA,TRBV4-2
TGTGCCAGCAGCCAAGATCCCACAGGGTATGGCTACACCTTC,CASSQDPTGYGYTF,NA,TRBJ1-2,NA,TRBV3-1/TRBV3-2
TGTGCCAGCAGCTTAGCCACAGGGGGCGGAGGAACTAATGAAAAACTGTTTTTT,CASSLATGGGGTNEKLFF,TRBD1,TRBJ1-4,NA,TRBV7-9
TGTGCCAGCTCAGATTTACAGGGTTTCAATCAGCCCCAGCATTTT,CASSDLQGFNQPQHF,NA,TRBJ1-5,once,TRBV18
TGTGCCAGCAGCTCCCGGACTAGCGGGGGGTGGTACCAAGAGACCCAGTACTTC,CASSSRTSGGWYQETQYF,TRBD2,TRBJ2-5,NA,TRBV7-8
TGTGCCACCAGTGGGACGGGATCTGGAAACACCATATATTTT,CATSGTGSGNTIYF,NA,TRBJ1-3,NA,TRBV24-1
TGTGCCAGCAGTTACCGGGCTGGGGTTTCAGGGAAAAAACTGTTTTTT,CASSYRAGVSGKKLFF,NA,TRBJ1-4,NA,TRBV6-5
TGTGCCAGCAGCTTATTAGGCCAGGGGAGTGAGCAGTTCTTC,CASSLLGQGSEQFF,NA,TRBJ2-1,NA,TRBV11-3
TGTGCCACCAGTGACCCAGGACAGGGGATATACGAGCAGTACTTC,CATSDPGQGIYEQYF,TRBD1,TRBJ2-7,once,TRBV24-1
TGTGCCAGCAGCCTACTACAGGGAATTTACAATGAGCAGTTCTTC,CASSLLQGIYNEQFF,NA,TRBJ2-1,NA,TRBV11-2
TGTGCCAGTAAGCAGGGAGGGTCGGAGACCCAGTACTTC,CASKQGGSETQYF,TRBD2,TRBJ2-5,NA,TRBV19
TGTGCCAGTAGTATAGGGGCTTTATCCTTCTTT,CASSIGALSFF,NA,TRBJ1-1,few,TRBV19
TGTGCCAGTACCTCAGGCCTAGCGGGCGGTGGCACCGGGGAGCTGTTTTTT,CASTSGLAGGGTGELFF,TRBD2,TRBJ2-2,NA,TRBV19
TGTGCCACCAGCCGTAAAAAGGGGACAGGGAACACCGGGGAGCTGTTTTTT,CATSRKKGTGNTGELFF,TRBD1,TRBJ2-2,once,TRBV15
TGTGCCAGCAGCTTGGGAGTTCATGAAGCTTTCTTT,CASSLGVHEAFF,NA,TRBJ1-1,once,TRBV5-5
TGTGCCAGCAGCACAACAGGGGTCGTCACAGATACGCAGTATTTT,CASSTTGVVTDTQYF,TRBD1,TRBJ2-3,once,TRBV11-2
TGTGCCAGCAGACGATTGACAGGGGGACGAGGCAATCAGCCCCAGCATTTT,CASRRLTGGRGNQPQHF,TRBD1,TRBJ1-5,NA,TRBV11-2